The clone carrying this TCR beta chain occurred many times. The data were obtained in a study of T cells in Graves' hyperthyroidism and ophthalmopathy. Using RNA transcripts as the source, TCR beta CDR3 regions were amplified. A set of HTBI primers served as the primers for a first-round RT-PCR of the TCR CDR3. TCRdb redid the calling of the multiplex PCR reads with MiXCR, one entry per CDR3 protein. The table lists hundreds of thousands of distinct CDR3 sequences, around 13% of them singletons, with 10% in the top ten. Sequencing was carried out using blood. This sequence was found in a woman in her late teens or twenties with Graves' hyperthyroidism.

In nucleotides, the CDR3 is TGTGCCAGCAGGGGGGACGGGGCCCCAAGTGTGTACTTC. Amino acid sequence: CASRGDGAPSVYF. V gene TRBV2 combines with J gene TRBJ2-5; D may match TRBD1 or TRBD2 (5 bases each). The length of the CDR3 is 13 residues. The V gene's germline CDR1 is SNHLY and CDR2 FYNNEI. The V gene lost 6 bases and the J gene lost 13 bases, with 21 bases spanning the gap.